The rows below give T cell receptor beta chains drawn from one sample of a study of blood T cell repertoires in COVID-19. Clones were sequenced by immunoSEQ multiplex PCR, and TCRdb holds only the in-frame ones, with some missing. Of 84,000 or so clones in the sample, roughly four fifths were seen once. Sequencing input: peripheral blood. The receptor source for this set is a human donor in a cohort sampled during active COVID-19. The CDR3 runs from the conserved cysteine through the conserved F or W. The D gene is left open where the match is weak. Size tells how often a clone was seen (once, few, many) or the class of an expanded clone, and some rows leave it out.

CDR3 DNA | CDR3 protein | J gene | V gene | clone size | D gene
TGTGCCAGCAGCTCCCAGCGGGGGGGGGAAGATACGCAGTATTTT | CASSSQRGGEDTQYF | TRBJ2-3 | TRBV7-9 | - | TRBD2
TGTGCCAGCAGCGTAGGGCTTCTTAGGGGCCCTGAAGCTTTCTTT | CASSVGLLRGPEAFF | TRBJ1-1 | TRBV9 | - | -
TGTGCCAGCAGCTTACAGACAGGGGGCGCGTCGACAGATACGCAGTATTTT | CASSLQTGGASTDTQYF | TRBJ2-3 | TRBV7-8 | - | TRBD1
TGTGCCAGCAGCGCACGACAATCCTCGTACCAAGAGACCCAGTACTTC | CASSARQSSYQETQYF | TRBJ2-5 | TRBV7-2 | - | -
TGTGCCAGCGGGGACAGTTCGAACACTGAAGCTTTCTTT | CASGDSSNTEAFF | TRBJ1-1 | TRBV12-3/TRBV12-4 | - | TRBD1
TGTGCCAGCAGCTCTCAGGGTAATACGCAGTATTTT | CASSSQGNTQYF | TRBJ2-3 | TRBV7-6 | - | -
TGTGCCAGCTCACCACGGACTAGAGGCACCTACAATGAGCAGTTCTTC | CASSPRTRGTYNEQFF | TRBJ2-1 | TRBV18 | - | TRBD2
TGTGCCAGCAGCTTACACTCCCCGGCCTACAATGAGCAGTTCTTC | CASSLHSPAYNEQFF | TRBJ2-1 | TRBV7-2 | - | -
TGTGCCAGCAGCGAGATTAGCGGAGCTAGCACAGATACGCAGTATTTT | CASSEISGASTDTQYF | TRBJ2-3 | TRBV5-6 | - | -
TGTGCCAGCAGCCCATCCGGACAGGGAGGAGGTGGCTACACCTTC | CASSPSGQGGGGYTF | TRBJ1-2 | TRBV7-3 | - | TRBD1
TGTGCCAGCAGCGTAGCTCCCCCAGATACGCAGTATTTT | CASSVAPPDTQYF | TRBJ2-3 | TRBV9 | - | -
TGTGCCAGCAGTATTAGCGGGGGGGCCTGGGACGAGCAGTACTTC | CASSISGGAWDEQYF | TRBJ2-7 | TRBV6-6 | - | TRBD2
TGTGCCAGCTCACCGGATACAGGGAACAGTGAAAAACTGTTTTTT | CASSPDTGNSEKLFF | TRBJ1-4 | TRBV18 | - | -
TGTGCCACCAGCATTCCTATTAGCGGGGGGCAGGAGACCCAGTACTTC | CATSIPISGGQETQYF | TRBJ2-5 | TRBV15 | - | TRBD2
TGTGCCAGCAGTGAACAGGGGGCGCCGGGAAACACCATATATTTT | CASSEQGAPGNTIYF | TRBJ1-3 | TRBV6-1 | - | TRBD1
TGTGCCAGCAGCCAAGGGGTACAGGGGGCGATGGTCTATGGCTACACCTTC | CASSQGVQGAMVYGYTF | TRBJ1-2 | TRBV3-1/TRBV3-2 | - | TRBD1
TGTGCCAGCAGTTCTTTGGACAGCGCTAACTATGGCTACACCTTC | CASSSLDSANYGYTF | TRBJ1-2 | TRBV27 | - | -
TGTGCCAGCAGCCCTACCTGGACAGGGGGTAACTCTAACTATGGCTACACCTTC | CASSPTWTGGNSNYGYTF | TRBJ1-2 | TRBV7-8 | - | TRBD1
TGTGCCAGCACCTCCCCCGGGCGGAGGGGCACAGATACGCAGTATTTT | CASTSPGRRGTDTQYF | TRBJ2-3 | TRBV11-3 | - | -
TGTGCCAGCAGCTTAGGGACAGGGGTGGGTGAAGCTTTCTTT | CASSLGTGVGEAFF | TRBJ1-1 | TRBV7-3 | few | TRBD1
TGTGCCATCAGGCCGGGGACAGCAGAGACCCAGTACTTC | CAIRPGTAETQYF | TRBJ2-5 | TRBV10-3 | few | TRBD1
TGCGCCAGCAGCTTCCGGACAGGGGGAAAAAGCAATCAGCCCCAGCATTTT | CASSFRTGGKSNQPQHF | TRBJ1-5 | TRBV4-1 | few | TRBD1
TGTGCCAGCAGCTTAATAGGGACATCGAACACCGGGGAGCTGTTTTTT | CASSLIGTSNTGELFF | TRBJ2-2 | TRBV7-3 | once | -
TGTGCTAGCAGCCCTACGGGGGGGGTGAACACCGGGGAGCTGTTTTTT | CASSPTGGVNTGELFF | TRBJ2-2 | TRBV7-7 | - | TRBD2
TGTGCCAGCTCACCACGGACACTCTTCGACAGGAACACTGAAGCTTTCTTT | CASSPRTLFDRNTEAFF | TRBJ1-1 | TRBV18 | few | -
TGTGCCAGCAGTGAACAGGGGGGTTATCAGCCCCAGCATTTT | CASSEQGGYQPQHF | TRBJ1-5 | TRBV6-1 | - | TRBD1
TGCGCCAGCAGCTTGGGCCAGGTCTACGAGCAGTACTTC | CASSLGQVYEQYF | TRBJ2-7 | TRBV5-1 | - | -
TGTGCCACCAGCAGAGAGTCCCTAGCGGGGAACACAGATACGCAGTATTTT | CATSRESLAGNTDTQYF | TRBJ2-3 | TRBV15 | few | TRBD2
TGTGCCAGCAGTTACTCTGGGACAGCCCCCAATCAGCCCCAGCATTTT | CASSYSGTAPNQPQHF | TRBJ1-5 | TRBV6-2/TRBV6-3 | - | TRBD1
TGTGCCAGCTCACCGGACAGGCGTGAAGCTTTCTTT | CASSPDRREAFF | TRBJ1-1 | TRBV18 | - | TRBD1
TGTGCCAGCAGCTTAGTGGCCGCTGGAGATACGCAGTATTTT | CASSLVAAGDTQYF | TRBJ2-3 | TRBV7-2 | once | -
TGTGCCAGCAGCGTAGGAGGGACTGAAGCTTTCTTT | CASSVGGTEAFF | TRBJ1-1 | TRBV9 | - | -
TGTGCCAGCAGTTACCCCCAGGGTGTCAGCACCGGGGAGCTGTTTTTT | CASSYPQGVSTGELFF | TRBJ2-2 | TRBV6-6 | - | -
TGCGCCAGCAGTGAGACAGGGGGCTCCGGGGAGCTGTTTTTT | CASSETGGSGELFF | TRBJ2-2 | TRBV5-1 | - | TRBD1
TGTGCCTGGAGAAGACAGGATCCAGGGACTGAAGCTTTCTTT | CAWRRQDPGTEAFF | TRBJ1-1 | TRBV30 | - | -
TGTGCCAGCAGTCTAGCGGGGGGGCCTGATGAGCAGTTCTTC | CASSLAGGPDEQFF | TRBJ2-1 | TRBV6-1 | - | TRBD2
TGTGCCAGCAGCTTCCAGGGCCGGGTGTCTGGAAACACCATATATTTT | CASSFQGRVSGNTIYF | TRBJ1-3 | TRBV5-4 | - | -
TGTGCCAGCAGTGAAACCTATCCCTACAATGAGCAGTTCTTC | CASSETYPYNEQFF | TRBJ2-1 | TRBV6-1 | - | -
TGTGCCAGCAGCTTAAGGGGCAGCTCCTACAATGAGCAGTTCTTC | CASSLRGSSYNEQFF | TRBJ2-1 | TRBV5-4 | - | -
TGTGCCAGCAGCTACCGGGACAGGGGTTCCCTTAGCTCCTACAATGAGCAGTTCTTC | CASSYRDRGSLSSYNEQFF | TRBJ2-1 | TRBV6-6 | - | TRBD1
TGCAGCGTTGAGGGGGGGGTGGTCTACAATGAGCAGTTCTTC | CSVEGGVVYNEQFF | TRBJ2-1 | TRBV29-1 | - | TRBD2
TGCGCCAGCAGCTTGGGTGGCCTAGCGGCATCTACTGTGCAGTACTTC | CASSLGGLAASTVQYF | TRBJ2-7 | TRBV5-1 | - | TRBD2
TGCAGTGTCGGGAGGCAGGAGGAGCAGTACTTC | CSVGRQEEQYF | TRBJ2-7 | TRBV20-1 | - | TRBD2
TGCGCCAGCAGCCAACATGGGACAGGGCTAGAGACCCAGTACTTC | CASSQHGTGLETQYF | TRBJ2-5 | TRBV4-1 | many | TRBD1
TGTGCCAACAGTTTAAGGGGCCGTGGAGGCTACACCTTC | CANSLRGRGGYTF | TRBJ1-2 | TRBV28 | - | -
TGTGCCAGCAGTACAGGGGGCTTGAATGAGCAGTTCTTC | CASSTGGLNEQFF | TRBJ2-1 | TRBV3-1/TRBV3-2 | - | TRBD1
TGTGCCAGCAGCGTTAGTGCTAATGAAAAACTGTTTTTT | CASSVSANEKLFF | TRBJ1-4 | TRBV2 | - | -
TGTGCCAGCAGTTTTGGGACAGGGGGCCGTAGGGGCGAGCAGTACTTC | CASSFGTGGRRGEQYF | TRBJ2-7 | TRBV28 | - | TRBD1
TGTGCCAGCAGTCCGGACATGAACACTGAAGCTTTCTTT | CASSPDMNTEAFF | TRBJ1-1 | TRBV6-2/TRBV6-3 | - | -
TGTGCCTGGACCGCACCGGGCTATAATTCACCCCTCCACTTT | CAWTAPGYNSPLHF | TRBJ1-6 | TRBV30 | - | -
TGTGCCACCAGAGGGGGCTCCTACAATGAGCAGTTCTTC | CATRGGSYNEQFF | TRBJ2-1 | TRBV15 | - | -
TGTGCCAGCAGCCCGACCTCGGCGGGTTTCTCCTACGAGCAGTACTTC | CASSPTSAGFSYEQYF | TRBJ2-7 | TRBV7-2 | - | -
TGTGCCATCAGTTACGGGACAGGGGACGTCGAGCAGTACTTC | CAISYGTGDVEQYF | TRBJ2-7 | TRBV10-3 | - | TRBD1
TGTGCCAGCAGTGAAGGGCCAGATAGCAATCAGCCCCAGCATTTT | CASSEGPDSNQPQHF | TRBJ1-5 | TRBV2 | few | -
TGCGCCAGCAGCCACCCAAGGGGGGGGGCTTTCTTT | CASSHPRGGAFF | TRBJ1-1 | TRBV5-1 | - | -
TGTGCCAGCAGCCAAGGACTAGCGGGGGGAGAGACCCAGTACTTC | CASSQGLAGGETQYF | TRBJ2-5 | TRBV3-1/TRBV3-2 | - | TRBD2
TGTGCCAGCAGCCAACTTGCGGGGAGCTACAATGAGCAGTTCTTC | CASSQLAGSYNEQFF | TRBJ2-1 | TRBV7-3 | - | -